This TCR beta chain comes out of a study of human thymus T cells. Study observations and caveats: Usage of V and J genes appeared biased in thymic and blood repertoires. As related research reported, thymic repertoires overlapped highly among unrelated individuals.

For this clone: Its antigen is as yet unknown.

The assay was immunoSEQ multiplex PCR, and TCRdb's table has in-frame clones only and misses some. This sample has tens of thousands of clones, with roughly 95% found just once. Corrective heart surgery yielded the resections from which the thymus tissue came. Donation came from healthy Finnish infants having corrective surgery for congenital heart defects. The receptor's source is a girl under three years old with a congenital heart defect but otherwise immunologically healthy. Sequenced sample: thymus tissue.

The CDR3 bases are TGTGCCAGCAGATTCAGGGGAGCTAACTATGGCTACACCTTC. It specifies CASRFRGANYGYTF. This chain joins TRBV27 and TRBJ1-2; tentative D call: TRBD1 (6 bases). The CDR3 consists of 14 residues. Trimming took off 6 bases at V and 0 bases at J, with 11 bases between the two ends. Germline V gives CDR1 MNHEY, CDR2 SMNVEV (reference sequence).